This T cell receptor (beta chain) was observed in a study of blood T cell repertoires in COVID-19. Whole-study context: Nucleic acid was either cDNA or gDNA, and it came from T cells, B-cell-depleted T cells, or PBMCs.

Under the authors' procedure: Amplification from reference gene primers served as the basis for estimated nucleated cell counts. Libraries were prepared by immunoSEQ multiplex PCR; TCRdb keeps only in-frame clonotypes and omits some of them. V, J and clone size reflect that table, while D and trimming were determined from the DNA. Of 280,000 or so clones in the sample, 85% were seen once. V was shortened by 6 bases and J by 4 bases, with 13 bases between the two germline ends. The germline V gene has CDR1 SGHTA and CDR2 FQGNSA. The CDR3 contains 14 residues. The rearrangement uses TRBV7-2 and TRBJ1-5; D unclear. The TCR originated in a human donor in a cohort sampled during active COVID-19. Sequences were obtained from peripheral blood. CDR3 nucleotides: TGTGCCAGCAGACCGGGGTCGGCAAATCAGCCCCAGCATTTT. It is translated as CASRPGSANQPQHF.